This T cell receptor (beta chain) was sequenced during a study of T cells in localized non-small cell lung cancer. This clone has a single count. Antigen specificity is unknown. Germline CDR1 SGHTA, CDR2 FQGNSA. V lost 1 base and J lost 0, with 12 bases in between. CDR3 length equals 16 residues. The table came from immunoSEQ multiplex PCR; TCRdb's copy has only in-frame clones and leaves some out. Of 58,000 or so clones listed, roughly 90% are singletons. Overall study results and limits: Peak T cell clonality was found in uninvolved adjacent lung, exceeding tumor. A higher density of T cells in blood coincided with extended overall survival. Appearing in adjacent lung were a median roughly 60 of the top 100 tumor clones.

The chain recombines TRBV7-2 with TRBJ1-1, with D perhaps matching TRBD1 (6 bases). Sequencing was performed on peripheral blood, taken before any cancer treatment. The sequence was collected from a woman aged 40 to 75 with stage I lung adenocarcinoma. DNA for the CDR3: TGTGCCAGCAGCTTAGACGGGGGGCGCGTGAACACTGAAGCTTTCTTT. Its protein is CASSLDGGRVNTEAFF.